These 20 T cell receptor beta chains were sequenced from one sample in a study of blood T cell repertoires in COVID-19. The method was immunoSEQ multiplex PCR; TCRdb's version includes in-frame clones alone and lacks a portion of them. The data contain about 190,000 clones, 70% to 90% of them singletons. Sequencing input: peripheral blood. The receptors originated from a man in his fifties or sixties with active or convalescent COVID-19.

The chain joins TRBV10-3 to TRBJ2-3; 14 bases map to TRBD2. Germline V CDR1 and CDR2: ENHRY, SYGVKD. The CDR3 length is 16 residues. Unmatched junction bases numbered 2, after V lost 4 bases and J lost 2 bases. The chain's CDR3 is CAISGLAGGNTDTQYF. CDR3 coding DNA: TGTGCCATCAGTGGACTAGCGGGGGGGAACACAGATACGCAGTATTTT.

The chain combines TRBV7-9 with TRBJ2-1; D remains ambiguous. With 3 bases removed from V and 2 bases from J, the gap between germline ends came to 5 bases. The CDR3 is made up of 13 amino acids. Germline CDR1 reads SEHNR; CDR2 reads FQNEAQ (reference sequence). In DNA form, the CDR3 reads TGTGCCAGCAGCTTGGGCGCCTACAATGAGCAGTTCTTC. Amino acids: CASSLGAYNEQFF. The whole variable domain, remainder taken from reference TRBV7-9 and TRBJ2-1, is DTGVSQNPRHKITKRGQNVTFRCDPISEHNRLYWYRQTLGQGPEFLTYFQNEAQLEKSRLLSDRFSAERPKGSFSTLEIQRTEQGDSAMYLCASSLGAYNEQFFGPGTRLTVL.

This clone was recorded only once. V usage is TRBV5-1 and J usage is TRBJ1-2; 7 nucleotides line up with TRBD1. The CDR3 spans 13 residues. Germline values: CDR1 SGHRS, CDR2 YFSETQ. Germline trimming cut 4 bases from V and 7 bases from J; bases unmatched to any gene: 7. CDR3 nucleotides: TGCGCCAGCAGCGAGACAGGGCGATTTGGCTACACCTTC. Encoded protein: CASSETGRFGYTF.

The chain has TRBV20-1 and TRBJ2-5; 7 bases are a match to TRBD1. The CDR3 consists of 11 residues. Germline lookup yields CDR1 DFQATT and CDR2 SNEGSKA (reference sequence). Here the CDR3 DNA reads TGCAGCACACAGGGGCAAGAGACCCAGTACTTC. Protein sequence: CSTQGQETQYF.

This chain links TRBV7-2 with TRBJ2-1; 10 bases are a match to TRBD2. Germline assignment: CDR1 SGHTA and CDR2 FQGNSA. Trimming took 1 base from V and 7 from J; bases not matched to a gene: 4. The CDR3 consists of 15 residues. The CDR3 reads CASSLGSSGGNEQFF. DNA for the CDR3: TGTGCCAGCAGCTTAGGTTCTAGCGGGGGAAATGAGCAGTTCTTC.

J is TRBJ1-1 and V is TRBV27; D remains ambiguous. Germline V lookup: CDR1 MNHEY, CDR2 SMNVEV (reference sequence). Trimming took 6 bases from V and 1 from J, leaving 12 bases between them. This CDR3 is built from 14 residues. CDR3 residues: CASRMSFGNTEAFF. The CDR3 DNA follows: TGTGCCAGCAGGATGAGTTTTGGGAACACTGAAGCTTTCTTT.

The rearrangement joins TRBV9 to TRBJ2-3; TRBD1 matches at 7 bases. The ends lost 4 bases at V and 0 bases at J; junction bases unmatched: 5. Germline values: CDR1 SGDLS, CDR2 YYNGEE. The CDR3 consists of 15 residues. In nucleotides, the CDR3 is TGTGCCAGCAGCTCTCGGACAGGTAGCACAGATACGCAGTATTTT. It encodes CASSSRTGSTDTQYF. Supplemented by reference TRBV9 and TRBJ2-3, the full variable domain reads DSGVTQTPKHLITATGQRVTLRCSPRSGDLSVYWYQQSLDQGLQFLIQYYNGEERAKGNILERFSAQQFPDLHSELNLSSLELGDSALYFCASSSRTGSTDTQYFGPGTRLTVL.

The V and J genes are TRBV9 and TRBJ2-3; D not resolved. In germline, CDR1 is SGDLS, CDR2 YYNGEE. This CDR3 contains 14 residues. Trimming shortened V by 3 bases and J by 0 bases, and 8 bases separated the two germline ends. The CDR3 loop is CASSERGSTDTQYF. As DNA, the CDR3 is TGTGCCAGCAGCGAAAGAGGTAGCACAGATACGCAGTATTTT.

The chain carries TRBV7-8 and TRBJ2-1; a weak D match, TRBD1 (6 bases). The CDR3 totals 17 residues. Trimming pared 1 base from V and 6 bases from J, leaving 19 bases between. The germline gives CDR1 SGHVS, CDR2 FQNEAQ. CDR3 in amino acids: CASSLVSRGAGVNEQFF. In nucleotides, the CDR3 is TGTGCCAGCAGCTTAGTATCGAGGGGCGCAGGGGTCAATGAGCAGTTCTTC.

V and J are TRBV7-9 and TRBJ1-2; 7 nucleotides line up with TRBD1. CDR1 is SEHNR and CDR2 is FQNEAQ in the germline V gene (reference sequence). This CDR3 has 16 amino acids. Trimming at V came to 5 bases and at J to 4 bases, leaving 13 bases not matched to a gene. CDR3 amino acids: CASSPTKAGGVYGYTF. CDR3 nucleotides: TGTGCCAGCAGCCCCACGAAGGCAGGGGGAGTCTATGGCTACACCTTC.

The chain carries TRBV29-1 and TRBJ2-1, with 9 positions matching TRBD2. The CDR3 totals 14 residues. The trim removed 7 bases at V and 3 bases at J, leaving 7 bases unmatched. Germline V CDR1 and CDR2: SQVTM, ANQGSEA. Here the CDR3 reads CSASRGGVYNEQFF. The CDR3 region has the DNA TGCAGCGCTTCTCGCGGGGGGGTCTACAATGAGCAGTTCTTC.

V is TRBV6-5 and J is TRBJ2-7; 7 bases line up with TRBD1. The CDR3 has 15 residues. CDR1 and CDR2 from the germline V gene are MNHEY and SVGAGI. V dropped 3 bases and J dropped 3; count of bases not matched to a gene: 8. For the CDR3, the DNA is TGTGCCAGCAGTTATGCCAGGGGGAAGCTCTACGAGCAGTACTTC. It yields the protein CASSYARGKLYEQYF.

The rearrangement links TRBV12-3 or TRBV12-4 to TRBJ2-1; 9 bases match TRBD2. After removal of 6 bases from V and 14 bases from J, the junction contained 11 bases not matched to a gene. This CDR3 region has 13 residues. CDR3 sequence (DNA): TGTGCCAGCAGGACCTCGCGGGGGGGCCTAGAGTTCTTC. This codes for CASRTSRGGLEFF.

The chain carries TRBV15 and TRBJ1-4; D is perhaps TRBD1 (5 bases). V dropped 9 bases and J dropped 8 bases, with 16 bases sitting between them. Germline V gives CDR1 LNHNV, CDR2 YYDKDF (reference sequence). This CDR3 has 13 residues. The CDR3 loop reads CATGGIFTEKLFF. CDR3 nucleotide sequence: TGTGCCACTGGGGGGATTTTTACGGAAAAACTGTTTTTT.

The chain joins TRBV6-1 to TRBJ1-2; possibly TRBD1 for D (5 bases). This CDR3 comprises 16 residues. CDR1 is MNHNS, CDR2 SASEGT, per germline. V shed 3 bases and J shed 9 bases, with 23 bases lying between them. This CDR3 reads CASSDLSGGGMASYTF. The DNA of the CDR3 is TGTGCCAGCAGTGACCTTAGCGGGGGTGGGATGGCGAGCTACACCTTC.

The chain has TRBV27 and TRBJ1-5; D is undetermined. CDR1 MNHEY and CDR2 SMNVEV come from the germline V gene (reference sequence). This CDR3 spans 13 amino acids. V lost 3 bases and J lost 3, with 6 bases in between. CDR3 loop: CASSLQSNQPQHF. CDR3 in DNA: TGTGCCAGCAGTTTGCAGTCCAATCAGCCCCAGCATTTT.

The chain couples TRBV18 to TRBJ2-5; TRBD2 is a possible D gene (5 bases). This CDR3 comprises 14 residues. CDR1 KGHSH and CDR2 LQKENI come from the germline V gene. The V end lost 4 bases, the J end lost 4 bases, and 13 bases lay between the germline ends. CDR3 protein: CASSQGITRETQYF. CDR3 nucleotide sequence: TGTGCCAGCTCACAGGGTATCACTAGAGAGACCCAGTACTTC.

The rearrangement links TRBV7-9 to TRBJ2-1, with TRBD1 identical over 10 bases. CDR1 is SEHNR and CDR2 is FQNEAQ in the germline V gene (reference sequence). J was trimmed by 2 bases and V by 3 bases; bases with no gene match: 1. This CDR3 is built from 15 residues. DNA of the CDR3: TGTGCCAGCAGCTTGGGACAGGGGACCTACAATGAGCAGTTCTTC. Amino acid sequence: CASSLGQGTYNEQFF.

CDR3 sequence (DNA): TGTGCCAGCAGCCAAAAGGGAGGGGACTACGAGCAGTACTTC. It specifies CASSQKGGDYEQYF. The V call is TRBV3-1 (or the pseudogene TRBV3-2), the J call TRBJ2-7; 7 bases align to TRBD2. The V gene's germline CDR1 is LGHDT and CDR2 YNNKEL (reference sequence). The ends lost 2 bases at V and 3 bases at J; junction bases unmatched: 4. CDR3 length equals 14 residues.

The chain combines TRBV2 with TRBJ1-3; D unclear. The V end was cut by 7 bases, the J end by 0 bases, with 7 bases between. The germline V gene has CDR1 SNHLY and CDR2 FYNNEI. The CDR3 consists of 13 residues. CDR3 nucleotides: TGTGCCAGCACGTCGGGCTCTGGAAACACCATATATTTT. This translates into CASTSGSGNTIYF.